Listed here are 21 T cell receptor beta chains from one sample, sequenced in a study of shared clonotypes between healthy human individuals. Profiling relied on immunoSEQ multiplex PCR, and the TCRdb table lists in-frame clones only, not all of them. The sample shows around 2.3 million clones, roughly 95% of them seen only once. Sequencing was carried out using naive CD4+ T cells sorted from blood. Subset of the sample: CD45RA+ positively selected. The receptors derive from a man aged 18 to 29 in good health.

The chain joins TRBV27 to TRBJ2-7; no reliable D call. CDR3 size: 13 residues. Trimming pared 0 bases from V and 9 bases from J, leaving 12 bases between. The germline CDR1 and CDR2 sequences are MNHEY and SMNVEV (reference sequence). The CDR3 reads CASSLSPSYPQYF. CDR3 sequence (DNA): TGTGCCAGCAGTTTATCCCCCTCTTACCCGCAGTACTTC.

The CDR3 spells CASSPPSASGRTYEQYF. The CDR3, as DNA: TGTGCCAGCTCACCACCGAGCGCTAGCGGGAGGACCTACGAGCAGTACTTC. The J gene is TRBJ2-7, the V gene TRBV18; 11 bases agree with TRBD2. This CDR3 comprises 17 residues. With V trimmed by 0 bases and J by 2 bases, 6 bases remained unmatched. Germline V lookup: CDR1 KGHSH, CDR2 LQKENI.

V usage is TRBV5-4 and J usage is TRBJ2-4; 7 nucleotides line up with TRBD2. Losses at the gene ends were 0 bases for V and 1 base for J; bases not matched to a gene: 4. The CDR3 contains 16 residues. Germline V gives CDR1 SGHNT, CDR2 YYREEE (reference sequence). CDR3 in amino acids: CASSLASGDAKNIQYF. The CDR3 DNA reads TGTGCCAGCAGCTTGGCTAGCGGTGATGCCAAAAACATTCAGTACTTC.

The genes are TRBV5-8 and TRBJ2-7; 8 nucleotides line up with TRBD2. CDR1 is SGHTS and CDR2 is YDEGEE in the germline V gene. The CDR3 loop spans 18 amino acids. With 0 bases clipped from V and 4 bases from J, the junction kept 15 bases outside the gene matches. The CDR3 sequence is CASSLALAGGRHWYEQYF. The CDR3 DNA follows: TGTGCCAGCAGCTTGGCCTTGGCGGGGGGTCGTCACTGGTACGAGCAGTACTTC.

Regarding this clone: Other DNA sequences in this specimen translate into the identical CDR3. The chain combines TRBV19 with TRBJ1-6, with 7 positions matching TRBD1. After removal of 5 bases from V and 6 bases from J, the junction contained 1 base not matched to a gene. The CDR3 totals 13 residues. CDR1 and CDR2 from the germline V gene are LNHDA and SQIVND (reference sequence). CDR3 residues: CASSPGGNSPLHF. The CDR3 nucleotides read TGTGCCAGTAGTCCAGGGGGTAATTCACCCCTCCACTTT.

The V call is TRBV2, the J call TRBJ2-3; 9 bases are shared with TRBD2. After removal of 5 bases from V and 0 bases from J, the junction contained 9 bases not matched to a gene. This CDR3 has 17 amino acids. Germline loops: CDR1 SNHLY, CDR2 FYNNEI. The CDR3 sequence is CASSWTSVRDSTDTQYF. DNA for the CDR3: TGTGCCAGCAGTTGGACTAGCGTTCGGGATAGCACAGATACGCAGTATTTT.

This sequence joins TRBV6-5 and TRBJ1-6, with 7 bases that match TRBD1. The CDR3 totals 15 residues. After removal of 6 bases from V and 8 bases from J, the junction contained 10 bases not matched to a gene. The V gene's germline CDR1 is MNHEY and CDR2 SVGAGI. The CDR3 nucleotides are TGTGCCAGCAGCTCCAGACAGGGATCGCATTCACCCCTCCACTTT. Translating it yields CASSSRQGSHSPLHF.

Concerning this clone: Other nucleotide sequences in the sample specify the same CDR3. J is TRBJ1-1 and V is TRBV29-1; D unclear. Germline CDR1 and CDR2: SQVTM and ANQGSEA. Trimming took off 4 bases at V and 2 bases at J, with 2 bases between the two ends. CDR3 size: 10 residues. The CDR3 spells CSVGNTEAFF. CDR3 nucleotides: TGCAGCGTTGGAAACACTGAAGCTTTCTTT. The full variable domain, completed using reference TRBV29-1 and TRBJ1-1, is SAVISQKPSRDICQRGTSLTIQCQVDSQVTMMFWYRQQPGQSLTLIATANQGSEATYESGFVIDKFPISRPNLTFSTLTVSNMSPEDSSIYLCSVGNTEAFFGQGTRLTVV.

The chain combines TRBV19 with TRBJ2-5, with D possibly TRBD1 on 6 matching bases. V was pared by 4 bases and J by 7 bases, with 13 bases between. Germline values: CDR1 LNHDA, CDR2 SQIVND (reference sequence). This CDR3 contains 13 residues. CDR3 in DNA: TGTGCCAGTAGTACGACGGACAGCGGGACCCAGTACTTC. Translation: CASSTTDSGTQYF. The full variable domain, with the rest looked up from reference TRBV19 and TRBJ2-5, is DGGITQSPKYLFRKEGQNVTLSCEQNLNHDAMYWYRQDPGQGLRLIYYSQIVNDFQKGDIAEGYSVSREKKESFPLTVTSAQKNPTAFYLCASSTTDSGTQYFGPGTRLLVL.

The genes are TRBV2 and TRBJ2-1, with 8 bases lining up with TRBD1. V lost 6 bases, J lost 9 bases, and 7 bases stayed unmatched. The CDR3 has 13 residues. Germline values: CDR1 SNHLY, CDR2 FYNNEI. DNA of the CDR3: TGTGCCAGCAGGGAGACAGGGGTCGGTGAGCAGTTCTTC. Its translation: CASRETGVGEQFF. Complete variable domain (other parts from reference TRBV2 and TRBJ2-1): EPEVTQTPSHQVTQMGQEVILRCVPISNHLYFYWYRQILGQKVEFLVSFYNNEISEKSEIFDDQFSVERPDGSNFTLKIRSTKLEDSAMYFCASRETGVGEQFFGPGTRLTVL.

This chain links TRBV2 with TRBJ2-1; D remains ambiguous. The CDR3 covers 14 residues. V was cut by 3 bases and J by 2 bases, with 8 bases left in between. Germline CDR1 and CDR2: SNHLY and FYNNEI. The CDR3 nucleotides are TGTGCCAGCAGTGATATGGGCCCCTACAATGAGCAGTTCTTC. Encoded protein: CASSDMGPYNEQFF.

The chain links TRBV7-2 to TRBJ1-2, with TRBD1 matching 9 bases. CDR3 length: 16 residues. Germline CDR1 SGHTA, CDR2 FQGNSA. The trim removed 4 bases at V and 5 bases at J, leaving 11 bases unmatched. CDR3 coding DNA: TGTGCCAGCAGCTCCCCGACAGGGGGAGGAAATTATGGCTACACCTTC. It codes for CASSSPTGGGNYGYTF.

This CDR3 is CASSTTTGSYEQYF. The CDR3 nucleotides are TGTGCCAGCAGCACAACGACAGGTTCCTACGAGCAGTACTTC. This chain links TRBV11-2 with TRBJ2-7; D is perhaps TRBD1 (6 bases). This CDR3 has 14 amino acids. V was clipped by 5 bases and J by 1 base, with 12 bases between them. CDR1 SGHAT and CDR2 FQNNGV come from the germline V gene.

This clone came up once. The V call is TRBV7-2, the J call TRBJ2-1; D possibly corresponds to TRBD2 (6 bases). The V gene's germline CDR1 is SGHTA and CDR2 FQGNSA. V gave up 4 bases and J gave up 10 bases, with 8 bases separating them. CDR3 length: 11 residues. The CDR3 region is CASSSTREQFF. The CDR3 region has the DNA TGTGCCAGCAGCTCGACTAGGGAGCAGTTCTTC.

The chain is built from TRBV2 and TRBJ2-1; 11 positions match TRBD2. Germline loops: CDR1 SNHLY, CDR2 FYNNEI. The J segment lost 4 bases and the V segment lost 6 bases, leaving 5 bases of the junction unmatched. The CDR3 is 15 amino acids. The CDR3 loop reads CASSGLAGVYNEQFF. CDR3 DNA: TGTGCCAGCAGCGGACTAGCGGGCGTTTACAATGAGCAGTTCTTC.

This sequence joins TRBV6-6 and TRBJ1-1; no clear D. CDR3 length: 14 amino acids. Germline V CDR1 and CDR2: MNHNY, SVGAGI (reference sequence). Trimming stripped 2 bases from V and 1 base from J, with 8 bases between. As DNA, the CDR3 is TGTGCCAGCAGTTACCCCCCCTGGAACACTGAAGCTTTCTTT. This sequence encodes CASSYPPWNTEAFF.

The chain combines TRBV5-4 with TRBJ1-1, with no clear D. The CDR3 runs to 16 residues. V dropped 0 bases and J dropped 2 bases, with 14 bases sitting between them. Per germline, CDR1 SGHNT and CDR2 YYREEE (reference sequence). CDR3 coding DNA: TGTGCCAGCAGCTTGGAAGGGTGGCAGGTTAACACTGAAGCTTTCTTT. Translating it yields CASSLEGWQVNTEAFF.

Note on this clone: Other DNA sequences in the same sample also yield this CDR3. The chain couples TRBV5-4 to TRBJ2-5; D perhaps matches TRBD1 (5 bases). This CDR3 has 13 residues. In germline, CDR1 is SGHNT, CDR2 YYREEE (reference sequence). V gave up 4 bases and J gave up 1 base, with 8 bases separating them. The CDR3 loop is CASSPDSQETQYF. Written as DNA, the CDR3 is TGTGCCAGCAGCCCTGACAGCCAAGAGACCCAGTACTTC.

The chain joins TRBV7-8 to TRBJ1-3; 7 nucleotides match TRBD1. The CDR3 totals 17 residues. The germline V gene has CDR1 SGHVS and CDR2 FQNEAQ. With 5 bases clipped from V and 2 bases from J, the junction kept 12 bases outside the gene matches. CDR3 sequence reads: CASSPHPGQLTGNTIYF. The CDR3 nucleotides read TGTGCCAGCAGCCCACACCCGGGACAGCTTACTGGAAACACCATATATTTT.

This CDR3 is CASSPVRGPTEAFF. CDR3 nucleotide sequence: TGTGCCAGCAGCCCGGTCAGGGGCCCCACTGAAGCTTTCTTT. This chain joins TRBV7-3 and TRBJ1-1, with D maybe TRBD1 (6 bases). V was cut by 5 bases and J by 4 bases, with 14 bases left in between. CDR3 length: 14 residues. Germline V lookup: CDR1 SGHTA, CDR2 FQGTGA. The full variable domain, its missing parts supplied by reference TRBV7-3 and TRBJ1-1, is GAGVSQTPSNKVTEKGKYVELRCDPISGHTALYWYRQSLGQGPEFLIYFQGTGAADDSGLPNDRFFAVRPEGSVSTLKIQRTERGDSAVYLCASSPVRGPTEAFFGQGTRLTVV.

The V and J genes are TRBV7-8 and TRBJ1-2; D unresolved. The CDR3 is 14 amino acids. Trimming cost V 5 bases and J 8 bases, with 18 bases left between them. The germline V gene encodes CDR1 SGHVS and CDR2 FQNEAQ. CDR3 coding DNA: TGTGCCAGCAGCCAAAACTCCGTGACGGGCGGCTACACCTTC. This sequence encodes CASSQNSVTGGYTF.